This passage covers 10 T cell receptor beta chains from one sample sequenced in a study of T cell responses to AZD1222 COVID-19 vaccine. TCRdb's copy holds only in-frame clones and misses some; the assay was immunoSEQ multiplex PCR. This sample's table has over 120,000 clones. Sequencing was performed on peripheral blood. The receptors stem from an adult in good health.

V and J are TRBV5-1 and TRBJ2-2; no firm D call. V dropped 0 bases and J dropped 2 bases, with 5 bases sitting between them. The V gene's germline CDR1 is SGHRS and CDR2 YFSETQ. The CDR3 consists of 14 residues. In nucleotides, the CDR3 is TGCGCCAGCAGCTTGGACGGAAACACCGGGGAGCTGTTTTTT. This gives the protein CASSLDGNTGELFF.

This sequence joins TRBV28 and TRBJ1-5; no clear D. Germline-derived CDR1 and CDR2 are MDHEN and SYDVKM. Trimming removed 8 bases at V and 1 base at J, with 12 bases between. The CDR3 spans 14 residues. The CDR3 nucleotides read TGTGCCAGCTCGAGGGTGAGAAGCAATCAGCCCCAGCATTTT. It translates to CASSRVRSNQPQHF.

V usage is TRBV27 and J usage is TRBJ1-1, with 8 bases aligning to TRBD1. The germline V gene encodes CDR1 MNHEY and CDR2 SMNVEV (reference sequence). V lost 1 base to trimming and J lost 1 base; unmatched junction nucleotides: 8. The length of the CDR3 is 17 residues. CDR3 DNA: TGTGCCAGCAGTTTATATGGCAGGGGGCCTAAGAACACTGAAGCTTTCTTT. Its protein is CASSLYGRGPKNTEAFF.

The CDR3 loop reads CASSRVANYGYTF. CDR3 DNA sequence: TGTGCCAGCAGCCGAGTAGCTAACTATGGCTACACCTTC. J is TRBJ1-2 and V is TRBV14, with no clear D. CDR1 is SGHDN and CDR2 is FVKESK in the germline V gene. CDR3 length: 13 residues. V lost 4 bases to trimming and J lost 0 bases, with 6 bases between them. Looking up the rest from reference TRBV14 and TRBJ1-2 gives the full variable domain: EAGVTQFPSHSVIEKGQTVTLRCDPISGHDNLYWYRRVMGKEIKFLLHFVKESKQDESGMPNNRFLAERTGGTYSTLKVQPAELEDSGVYFCASSRVANYGYTFGSGTRLTVV.

The chain is built from TRBV11-1 and TRBJ2-7; D not resolved. The CDR3 consists of 14 residues. Germline CDR1 SGHAT, CDR2 FQDESV (reference sequence). The germline V and J ends were trimmed by 4 bases and 5 bases, with 15 bases remaining between them. As DNA, the CDR3 is TGTGCCAGCAGCTCCCCCCGGATTATGGACGAGCAGTACTTC. Residues: CASSSPRIMDEQYF.

The gene calls are TRBV10-2 and TRBJ1-6; TRBD1 matches 9 bases. The length of the CDR3 is 16 residues. With V trimmed by 4 bases and J by 10 bases, 11 bases remained unmatched. Per the germline V gene, CDR1 is WSHSY and CDR2 is SAAADI. The CDR3 region has the DNA TGCGCCAGCAGTGTCGCCGGGGACAGGGCCGCCTCACCCCTCCACTTT. Translation gives CASSVAGDRAASPLHF.

This chain connects TRBV5-1 to TRBJ1-1; no clear D. This CDR3 is built from 15 residues. Deletions cut 0 bases from V and 5 bases from J, with 14 bases between. The germline V gene encodes CDR1 SGHRS and CDR2 YFSETQ. In DNA, the CDR3 is TGCGCCAGCAGCTTGGTGGCCGGGGTGGAGACTGAAGCTTTCTTT. Its translation is CASSLVAGVETEAFF.

Here the CDR3 DNA reads TGCGCCAGCAGCCTTACGACAGGGAGTGGTTCACCCCTCCACTTT. This translates into CASSLTTGSGSPLHF. The chain is built from TRBV5-1 and TRBJ1-6; 7 bases are a match to TRBD1. With V trimmed by 4 bases and J by 9 bases, 10 bases remained unmatched. The CDR3 consists of 15 residues. Germline lookup yields CDR1 SGHRS and CDR2 YFSETQ.

V is TRBV11-3 and J is TRBJ2-5; D is perhaps TRBD1 or TRBD2 (6 bases each). The V gene lost 5 bases and the J gene lost 5 bases, with 15 bases spanning the gap. Germline V gene sequence: CDR1 SGHNT, CDR2 YENEEA. This CDR3 comprises 14 residues. The CDR3 is CASSRSGGRETQYF. For the CDR3, the DNA is TGTGCCAGCAGCAGATCCGGGGGCAGGGAGACCCAGTACTTC.

This chain links TRBV7-3 with TRBJ2-2; 7 bases agree with TRBD1. Germline loops: CDR1 SGHTA, CDR2 FQGTGA. The CDR3 covers 14 residues. Germline trimming cut 5 bases from V and 3 bases from J; bases unmatched to any gene: 3. CDR3 loop: CASSQDRDTGELFF. The CDR3 coding sequence is TGTGCCAGCAGCCAAGACAGGGACACCGGGGAGCTGTTTTTT.